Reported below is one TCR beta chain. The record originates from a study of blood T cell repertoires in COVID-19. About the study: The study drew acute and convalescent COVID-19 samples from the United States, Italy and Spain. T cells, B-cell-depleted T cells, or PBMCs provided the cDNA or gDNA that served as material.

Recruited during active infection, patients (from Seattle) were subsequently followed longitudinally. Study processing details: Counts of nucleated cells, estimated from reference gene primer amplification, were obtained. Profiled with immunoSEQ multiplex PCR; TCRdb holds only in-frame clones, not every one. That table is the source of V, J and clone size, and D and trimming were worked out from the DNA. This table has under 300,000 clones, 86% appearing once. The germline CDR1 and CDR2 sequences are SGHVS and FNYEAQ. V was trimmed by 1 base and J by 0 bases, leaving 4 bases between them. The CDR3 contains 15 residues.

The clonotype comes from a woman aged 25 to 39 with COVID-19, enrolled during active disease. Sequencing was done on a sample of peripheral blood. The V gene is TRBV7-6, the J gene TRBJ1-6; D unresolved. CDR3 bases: TGTGCCAGCAGCTTAGAGAGCTCCTATAATTCACCCCTCCACTTT. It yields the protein CASSLESSYNSPLHF.